Presented here are 22 T cell receptor beta chains from one specimen sequenced in a study of blood T cell repertoires in COVID-19 (dated by TCRdb to 2018 to 2021). The library was obtained by the immunoSEQ multiplex PCR assay. TCRdb provides this immuneACCESS table in a form limited to in-frame rearrangements. Some clones are lacking; in checked studies, under half of them reflect an unresolved V gene, and why the rest are absent is not known. The sample has about 190,000 clones on record, about 88% of them singletons. Together, the top ten hold 3.2% of the sample. Source material: PBMCs or T cells enriched from blood (not recorded which). The receptors here all came from a woman in her 30s who had recovered from COVID-19.

The chain combines TRBV4-1 with TRBJ1-4; D call uncertain. Germline V CDR1 and CDR2: MGHRA, YSYEKL. The CDR3 runs 17 residues. V lost 4 bases to trimming and J lost 8 bases, with 23 bases between them. The CDR3 DNA reads as TGCGCCAGCAGCCCCATTAGTCTCGGGATGACCAAGGAAAAACTGTTTTTT. Amino acid sequence: CASSPISLGMTKEKLFF.

The rearrangement uses TRBV2 and TRBJ2-7, with 9 positions matching TRBD1. The CDR3 extends over 15 amino acids. The V gene's germline CDR1 is SNHLY and CDR2 FYNNEI. After removal of 3 bases from V and 2 bases from J, the junction contained 5 bases not matched to a gene. CDR3 region: CASSDWRTGAYEQYF. As DNA, the CDR3 is TGTGCCAGCAGTGATTGGAGGACAGGGGCCTACGAGCAGTACTTC.

V and J are TRBV7-3 and TRBJ2-3; D may be TRBD2 (6 bases). The CDR3 has 18 residues. The V and J ends lost 2 bases and 4 bases respectively, with 22 bases between them. The V gene's germline CDR1 is SGHTA and CDR2 FQGTGA. Here the CDR3 DNA reads TGTGCCAGCAGCTTACATCGTCCAACCGGGAGAGTGTCAGATACGCAGTATTTT. This gives the protein CASSLHRPTGRVSDTQYF.

The J gene is TRBJ2-5, the V gene TRBV2, with TRBD2 matching over 10 bases. The V segment lost 6 bases and the J segment 7 bases; nucleotides outside the gene matches: 5. This CDR3 comprises 13 residues. Per the germline V gene, CDR1 is SNHLY and CDR2 is FYNNEI. CDR3 sequence: CASRPSGGGTQYF. CDR3 nucleotide sequence: TGTGCCAGCAGACCTAGCGGGGGTGGGACCCAGTACTTC.

The rearrangement uses TRBV3-1 (or the pseudogene TRBV3-2) and TRBJ1-2; D is possibly TRBD1 (5 bases). The CDR3 has 12 amino acids. CDR1 is LGHDT, CDR2 YNNKEL, per germline (reference sequence). V was shortened by 1 base and J by 8 bases, with 8 bases between the two germline ends. The CDR3 DNA reads as TGTGCCAGCAGCCAAGGCGGGGCCGGCTACACCTTC. Protein sequence: CASSQGGAGYTF.

V usage is TRBV5-1 and J usage is TRBJ2-7; 9 bases are a match to TRBD1. The CDR3 contains 18 residues. The trim removed 0 bases at V and 0 bases at J, leaving 10 bases unmatched. Germline assignment: CDR1 SGHRS and CDR2 YFSETQ. CDR3 loop: CASSLAPGQGLSSYEQYF. The CDR3 nucleotides are TGCGCCAGCAGCTTGGCCCCGGGACAGGGTCTGAGCTCCTACGAGCAGTACTTC.

This clone appeared a single time. The chain carries TRBV18 and TRBJ1-5; 9 positions match TRBD1. Germline V gene lookup returns CDR1 KGHSH and CDR2 LQKENI. CDR3 length: 17 amino acids. The J segment lost 3 bases and the V segment lost 5 bases, leaving 11 bases of the junction unmatched. This chain's CDR3 is CASSISRGQGANQPQHF. The CDR3 DNA reads as TGTGCCAGCTCAATTTCCCGGGGACAGGGAGCCAATCAGCCCCAGCATTTT.

The V and J genes are TRBV6-6 and TRBJ1-4, with D possibly matching TRBD1 (6 bases). CDR1 is MNHNY, CDR2 SVGAGI, per germline (reference sequence). The CDR3 is 15 residues long. Trimming left V 0 bases short and J 7 bases short, with 12 bases between. The CDR3, as DNA: TGTGCCAGCAGTTACTCGAGGCAGGGGAGTGAAAAACTGTTTTTT. Amino acid sequence: CASSYSRQGSEKLFF.

This clone was found a few times. The chain is built from TRBV13 and TRBJ2-7; 11 bases map to TRBD2. The length of the CDR3 is 16 residues. V was pared by 5 bases and J by 0 bases, with 6 bases of the junction left unmatched. Germline V CDR1 and CDR2: PRHDT, FYEKMQ (reference sequence). CDR3 nucleotides: TGTGCCAGCAGCCTGACTAGCGGGACTAGCTCCTACGAGCAGTACTTC. Encoded protein: CASSLTSGTSSYEQYF.

This sequence joins TRBV5-6 and TRBJ1-4, with D perhaps TRBD1 (5 bases). The CDR3 spans 15 residues. Germline V gives CDR1 SGHDT, CDR2 YYEEEE. Trimming shortened V by 3 bases and J by 7 bases, and 16 bases separated the two germline ends. CDR3 in amino acids: CASSSVRGVSEKLFF. The DNA for the CDR3 is TGTGCCAGCAGCTCGGTCCGGGGGGTGTCTGAAAAACTGTTTTTT.

The genes are TRBV7-3 and TRBJ2-5; TRBD2 matches at 7 bases. This CDR3 is 14 amino acids long. Germline CDR1 and CDR2: SGHTA and FQGTGA. Losses at the gene ends were 6 bases for V and 2 bases for J; bases not matched to a gene: 6. DNA of the CDR3: TGTGCCAGCAGTTTTAGCGGGCCTCAAGAGACCCAGTACTTC. Protein: CASSFSGPQETQYF.

The rearrangement links TRBV29-1 to TRBJ1-4, with TRBD1 matching 8 bases. CDR1 is SQVTM and CDR2 is ANQGSEA in the germline V gene. The CDR3 length is 16 residues. V lost 6 bases, J lost 0 bases, and 9 bases stayed unmatched. For the CDR3, the DNA is TGCAGCGTGGCGACAGGGGCCGCTGCAACTAATGAAAAACTGTTTTTT. Translation: CSVATGAAATNEKLFF.

The chain has TRBV24-1 and TRBJ2-3; 13 nucleotides line up with TRBD2. V shed 4 bases, J shed 4 bases, and the junction held 13 bases outside the gene matches. CDR1 and CDR2 from the germline V gene are KGHDR and SFDVKD. This CDR3 contains 19 residues. CDR3 bases: TGTGCCACCAGTGACCCCGGACTAGCGGGGGAGGGGGGGCCAGATACGCAGTATTTT. The encoded protein is CATSDPGLAGEGGPDTQYF.

This chain connects TRBV5-1 to TRBJ1-2; D is ambiguous. Germline loops: CDR1 SGHRS, CDR2 YFSETQ. The CDR3 is 14 residues long. V was cut by 1 base and J by 1 base, with 8 bases left in between. The CDR3 sequence: CASSLSQNNYGYTF. The CDR3 DNA reads TGCGCCAGCAGCTTGTCACAGAATAACTATGGCTACACCTTC.

The table lists this clone with a count of one. J is TRBJ1-2 and V is TRBV3-1 (or the pseudogene TRBV3-2); D is uncertain. The CDR3 is 13 residues long. CDR1 LGHDT and CDR2 YNNKEL come from the germline V gene (reference sequence). Deletions cut 1 base from V and 2 bases from J, with 5 bases between. The CDR3 sequence: CASSQVTNYGYTF. As DNA, the CDR3 is TGTGCCAGCAGCCAAGTCACAAACTATGGCTACACCTTC.

The gene calls are TRBV6-6 and TRBJ2-7, with D tentatively TRBD1 (6 bases). Germline CDR1 reads MNHNY; CDR2 reads SVGAGI (reference sequence). V was trimmed by 5 bases and J by 4 bases, leaving 9 bases between them. The CDR3 has 12 amino acids. Here the CDR3 reads CASSNRDYEQYF. The CDR3 DNA reads as TGTGCCAGCAGTAACAGGGATTACGAGCAGTACTTC.

The chain uses TRBV30 and TRBJ2-3; 8 nucleotides line up with TRBD1. Germline CDR1 GTSNPN, CDR2 SVGIG (reference sequence). The CDR3 is 14 residues long. Trimming cost V 4 bases and J 6 bases; bases outside gene matches: 9. The CDR3 DNA follows: TGTGCCTGGACCTTTGGACAGGGAGTGGATACGCAGTATTTT. This sequence encodes CAWTFGQGVDTQYF. The full variable domain, with the rest looked up from reference TRBV30 and TRBJ2-3, is SQTIHQWPATLVQPVGSPLSLECTVEGTSNPNLYWYRQAAGRGLQLLFYSVGIGQISSEVPQNLSASRPQDRQFILSSKKLLLSDSGFYLCAWTFGQGVDTQYFGPGTRLTVL.

The genes are TRBV5-4 and TRBJ2-1; 10 bases match TRBD2. Per germline, CDR1 SGHNT and CDR2 YYREEE (reference sequence). V lost 1 base and J lost 7; bases outside the gene matches: 2. This CDR3 is built from 14 residues. The DNA for the CDR3 is TGTGCCAGCAGCTTGACTAGCGGGATAAATGAGCAGTTCTTC. Residues: CASSLTSGINEQFF.

The chain employs TRBV11-2 and TRBJ1-2; maybe TRBD1 (6 bases). V lost 1 base, J lost 4 bases, and 16 bases lay in between. CDR1 is SGHAT and CDR2 is FQNNGV in the germline V gene. CDR3 size: 16 residues. The CDR3 region is CASSLVRGGGIYGYTF. Written as DNA, the CDR3 is TGTGCCAGCAGCTTAGTACGGGGGGGCGGCATCTATGGCTACACCTTC.

The chain links TRBV27 to TRBJ1-4; 9 positions match TRBD1. J was trimmed by 5 bases and V by 4 bases; bases with no gene match: 2. Germline lookup yields CDR1 MNHEY and CDR2 SMNVEV (reference sequence). The CDR3 runs 14 residues. The CDR3 nucleotides read TGTGCCAGCAGTTGGACAGGGGTAAATGAAAAACTGTTTTTT. As protein: CASSWTGVNEKLFF.

J is TRBJ2-3 and V is TRBV24-1; D is undetermined. Germline V gene data show CDR1 as KGHDR and CDR2 as SFDVKD. There are 17 residues in the CDR3. The ends were cut back, 3 bases at V and 2 bases at J, with 17 bases in the middle. The CDR3 bases are TGTGCCACCAGTGATCCCCCCAATGGGCTATCCACAGATACGCAGTATTTT. This translates into CATSDPPNGLSTDTQYF.

The gene calls are TRBV25-1 and TRBJ2-1; D might be TRBD1 (6 bases). This CDR3 comprises 13 residues. Germline assignment: CDR1 MGHDK and CDR2 SYGVNS. Trimming took off 5 bases at V and 7 bases at J, with 12 bases between the two ends. Here the CDR3 reads CASSLTGGNEQFF. The CDR3 coding sequence is TGTGCCAGCAGTTTGACAGGCGGTAATGAGCAGTTCTTC. Together with reference TRBV25-1 and TRBJ2-1, the CDR3 gives the full variable domain: EADIYQTPRYLVIGTGKKITLECSQTMGHDKMYWYQQDPGMELHLIHYSYGVNSTEKGDLSSESTVSRIRTEHFPLTLESARPSHTSQYLCASSLTGGNEQFFGPGTRLTVL.